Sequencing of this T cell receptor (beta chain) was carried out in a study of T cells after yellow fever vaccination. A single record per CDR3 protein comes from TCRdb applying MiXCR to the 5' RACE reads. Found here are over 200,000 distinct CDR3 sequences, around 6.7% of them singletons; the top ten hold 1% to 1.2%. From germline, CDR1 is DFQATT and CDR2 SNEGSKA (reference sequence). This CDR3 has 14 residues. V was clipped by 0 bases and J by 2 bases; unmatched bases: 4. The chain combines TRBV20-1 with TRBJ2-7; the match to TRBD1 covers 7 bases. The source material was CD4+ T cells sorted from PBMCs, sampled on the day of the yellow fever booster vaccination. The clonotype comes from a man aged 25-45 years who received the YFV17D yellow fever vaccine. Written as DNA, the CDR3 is TGCAGTGCTAGAGATGGGACAGTACCCTACGAGCAGTACTTC. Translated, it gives CSARDGTVPYEQYF.